The source of this T cell receptor (beta chain) is a study of PD-L1 blockade in urothelial cancer. The protocol was immunoSEQ multiplex PCR, while the TCRdb copy is restricted to in-frame clones and leaves out a portion. There are 100,000 or so clones in the sample; about nine tenths occur only once, and around 0.92% lies in the top ten. This CDR3 spans 14 amino acids. In germline, CDR1 is MDHEN, CDR2 SYDVKM. V lost 6 bases, J lost 9 bases, and 5 bases stayed unmatched. Sequencing was performed on PBMCs, taken around atezolizumab (anti-PD-L1) treatment. The source of this sequence is an elderly woman with urothelial cancer. V usage is TRBV28 and J usage is TRBJ2-1; 13 nucleotides align to TRBD2. CDR3 sequence (DNA): TGTGCCAGCAGATCCGGGACTAGCGGGACTGAGCAGTTCTTC. This gives the protein CASRSGTSGTEQFF.